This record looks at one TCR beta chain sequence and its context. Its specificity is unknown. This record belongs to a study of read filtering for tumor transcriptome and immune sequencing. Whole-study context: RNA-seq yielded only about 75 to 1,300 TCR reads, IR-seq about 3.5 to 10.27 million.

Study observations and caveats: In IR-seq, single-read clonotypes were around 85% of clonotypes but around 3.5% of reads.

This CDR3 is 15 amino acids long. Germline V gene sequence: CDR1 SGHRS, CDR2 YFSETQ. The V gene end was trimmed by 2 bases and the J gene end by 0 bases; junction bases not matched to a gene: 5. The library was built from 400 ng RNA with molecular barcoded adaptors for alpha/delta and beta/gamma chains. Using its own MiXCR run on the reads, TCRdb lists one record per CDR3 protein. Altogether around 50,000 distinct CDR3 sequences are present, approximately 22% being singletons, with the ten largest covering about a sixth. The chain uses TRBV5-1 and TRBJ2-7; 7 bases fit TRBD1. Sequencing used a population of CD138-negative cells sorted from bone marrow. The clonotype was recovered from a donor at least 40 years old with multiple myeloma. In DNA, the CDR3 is TGCGCCAGCAGCTTAGGACAGGAAGACTCCTACGAGCAGTACTTC. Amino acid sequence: CASSLGQEDSYEQYF.